The 3 T cell receptor beta chains given below trace back to one sample, sequenced in a study of vaccination and CD4 T cells after COVID-19. Sequencing of cultured CD4+ T cell DNA used the Oncomine TCR Beta short-read assay. Via MiXCR, TCRdb re-called the PCR reads, giving one row per CDR3 protein. Of about 7,300 distinct CDR3 sequences in the sample, around 55% were seen once. Treatment of the sample: approximately 9-day PBMC culture with coronavirus spike peptide pools or control peptides (ViraFEST assay). Their antigen targets remain unknown. Sample: cultured CD4+ T cells from blood, taken after SARS-CoV-2 vaccination. These receptors all stem from a human donor with COVID-19.

This chain connects TRBV27 to TRBJ2-1; TRBD2 aligns across 11 bases. This CDR3 contains 17 residues. Germline V gene sequence: CDR1 MNHEY, CDR2 SMNVEV (reference sequence). V trimming: 6 bases; J trimming: 7 bases; junction bases outside the gene matches: 14. CDR3 residues: CASRHSIAGGLGNEQFF. The CDR3 nucleotides are TGTGCCAGCAGGCATTCCATAGCGGGGGGGTTGGGGAATGAGCAGTTCTTC.

The chain carries TRBV19 and TRBJ2-2; the match to TRBD2 covers 8 bases. The CDR3 sequence is 16 residues long. Germline values: CDR1 LNHDA, CDR2 SQIVND (reference sequence). The ends lost 4 bases at V and 5 bases at J; junction bases unmatched: 9. CDR3 in amino acids: CASSTGRVGMTGELFF. In DNA form, the CDR3 reads TGTGCCAGTAGTACCGGGAGGGTCGGAATGACCGGGGAGCTGTTTTTT.

This clonotype was detected only a few times. In nucleotides, the CDR3 is TGCGCCAGCAGCTTGGGACGGGGGAGTGGCATTCAGTACTTC. It yields the protein CASSLGRGSGIQYF. V usage is TRBV5-1 and J usage is TRBJ2-4, with a possible D match to TRBD2 (6 bases). This CDR3 has 14 residues. Per the germline V gene, CDR1 is SGHRS and CDR2 is YFSETQ. V was trimmed by 0 bases and J by 9 bases, leaving 13 bases between them.